Listed here are 2 T cell receptor beta chains from one sample, sequenced in a study of blood T cell repertoires in COVID-19. Measured with immunoSEQ multiplex PCR; TCRdb has only the in-frame clones, and not every one. The table records 250,000 to 350,000 clones, more than 70% of them present only once. The sequencing sample was made of PBMCs or T cells enriched from blood (not recorded which). The receptor set was obtained from a woman between 25 and 40 years old who had recovered from COVID-19.

This clone occurred once. This specimen includes other DNA sequences encoding the same CDR3. V gene TRBV18 combines with J gene TRBJ1-2; D might be TRBD1 (5 bases). The germline CDR1 and CDR2 sequences are KGHSH and LQKENI. CDR3 length: 13 residues. Trimming stripped 2 bases from V and 1 base from J, with 5 bases between. The CDR3: CASSPDSNYGYTF. CDR3 in DNA: TGTGCCAGCTCACCAGACAGTAACTATGGCTACACCTTC.

In this sample, this clone turned up a few times. The chain is built from TRBV30 and TRBJ1-3; D unresolved. The length of the CDR3 is 15 residues. Germline V lookup: CDR1 GTSNPN, CDR2 SVGIG (reference sequence). Trimming shortened V by 2 bases and J by 0 bases, and 11 bases separated the two germline ends. CDR3 sequence: CAWSILGLSGNTIYF. As DNA, the CDR3 is TGTGCCTGGAGTATCCTCGGTCTCTCTGGAAACACCATATATTTT.